The 6 T cell receptor beta chains below all came from one sample that was sequenced in a study of cytomegalovirus exposure and HLA in healthy donors (dated by TCRdb to 2016 to 2017). Library preparation was by the immunoSEQ multiplex PCR assay. For the multiplex PCR, a mixture combining 60 forward primers for TCR Vbeta segments and 13 reverse primers for TCR Jbeta segments was used. The table was pulled from immuneACCESS by TCRdb, which kept in-frame rearrangements only. Such tables lose some clones; where checked, under half of the loss comes from unresolved V genes, and the rest has no known cause. The sample profile shows roughly 62,000 clones; roughly 80% of them were found once. The top ten constitute about 3.6% of the sample. Sequenced material: PBMCs. The receptors originated from a woman aged 40 to 49 in good health and CMV-seropositive.

This chain joins TRBV2 and TRBJ1-2; TRBD1 matches 8 bases. The CDR3 consists of 13 residues. Germline assignment: CDR1 SNHLY and CDR2 FYNNEI. The V segment lost 8 bases and the J segment 6 bases; nucleotides outside the gene matches: 8. Written as DNA, the CDR3 is TGTGCCAGCGCGGGCGACAGGGGAGATGGCTACACCTTC. This sequence encodes CASAGDRGDGYTF.

The chain joins TRBV7-9 to TRBJ1-1; no definite D call. Per the germline V gene, CDR1 is SEHNR and CDR2 is FQNEAQ (reference sequence). V was clipped by 0 bases and J by 2 bases, with 10 bases between them. The CDR3 covers 15 residues. Written as DNA, the CDR3 is TGTGCCAGCAGCTTAGCGTCGGGGTCTAACACTGAAGCTTTCTTT. Translation gives CASSLASGSNTEAFF.

This clone was seen a few times. J is TRBJ2-5 and V is TRBV5-4; D might be TRBD2 (6 bases). The CDR3 loop spans 14 amino acids. The V and J ends lost 2 bases and 3 bases respectively, with 11 bases between them. Germline V lookup: CDR1 SGHNT, CDR2 YYREEE (reference sequence). The CDR3 DNA reads as TGTGCCAGCAGCTTTGTTACGGGAGAAGAGACCCAGTACTTC. As protein: CASSFVTGEETQYF.

CDR3 residues: CASSLLTGGLNTEAFF. CDR3 DNA: TGCGCCAGCAGCTTGCTTACAGGGGGTCTGAACACTGAAGCTTTCTTT. The chain links TRBV5-1 to TRBJ1-1; TRBD1 matches 8 bases. The CDR3 is 16 residues long. Germline CDR1 is SGHRS and CDR2 is YFSETQ. V was clipped by 1 base and J by 0 bases; unmatched bases: 5.

The V gene is TRBV9, the J gene TRBJ1-5, with TRBD1 as a possible D gene (6 bases). The germline V gene has CDR1 SGDLS and CDR2 YYNGEE. V lost 0 bases, J lost 10 bases, and 11 bases lay in between. The CDR3 extends over 13 amino acids. CDR3 region: CASSVGGGQPQHF. In DNA, the CDR3 is TGTGCCAGCAGCGTAGGGGGGGGGCAACCCCAGCATTTT.

This clone has more than one count but fewer than ten. The genes are TRBV19 and TRBJ2-7, with 8 bases matching TRBD1. CDR1 is LNHDA, CDR2 SQIVND, per germline (reference sequence). Losses at the gene ends were 6 bases for V and 6 bases for J; bases not matched to a gene: 4. The CDR3 is made up of 12 amino acids. DNA of the CDR3: TGTGCCAGTAGCCAGGGGGCCGTCGAGCAGTACTTC. Translating it yields CASSQGAVEQYF.